These 15 T cell receptor beta chains originate from one sample sequenced in a study of T cells in tumors after PD-1 blockade. The protocol was immunoSEQ multiplex PCR, while the TCRdb copy is restricted to in-frame clones and leaves out a portion. The repertoire holds about 1,400 clones, approximately 70% seen once, with around 17% in the top ten. This material consisted of tumor tissue, taken before anti-PD-1 treatment. Receptor source: a human donor with basal cell carcinoma.

For the CDR3, the DNA is TGTGCCAGCAGTTTAGGATGGGGCAGAGATCAGCCCCAGCATTTT. Its protein product is CASSLGWGRDQPQHF. This chain links TRBV27 with TRBJ1-5; D is possibly TRBD1 (5 bases). This CDR3 spans 15 amino acids. The V end lost 2 bases, the J end lost 5 bases, and 13 bases lay between the germline ends. Per germline, CDR1 MNHEY and CDR2 SMNVEV (reference sequence).

The chain recombines TRBV4-1 with TRBJ1-2, with D hard to call. The CDR3 sequence is 16 residues long. The germline V gene encodes CDR1 MGHRA and CDR2 YSYEKL. Trimming pared 0 bases from V and 0 bases from J, leaving 11 bases between. The CDR3 protein is CASSQEVATANYGYTF. The DNA of the CDR3 is TGCGCCAGCAGCCAAGAGGTGGCCACTGCTAACTATGGCTACACCTTC.

The chain recombines TRBV5-4 with TRBJ1-6; D is unresolved. The V gene lost 4 bases and the J gene lost 8 bases, with 13 bases spanning the gap. Looked up from germline, CDR1 is SGHNT and CDR2 is YYREEE (reference sequence). CDR3 length: 14 amino acids. In DNA, the CDR3 is TGTGCCAGCAGCCTCGGGATTCGTGATTCACCCCTCCACTTT. It codes for CASSLGIRDSPLHF.

The chain joins TRBV18 to TRBJ1-1; 7 positions agree with TRBD1. CDR1 and CDR2 (germline): KGHSH, LQKENI. V was pared by 0 bases and J by 7 bases, with 2 bases of the junction left unmatched. The CDR3 runs 13 residues. The CDR3 here is CASSPPGQSEAFF. The CDR3 nucleotides read TGTGCCAGCTCACCACCGGGACAGAGTGAAGCTTTCTTT. Full variable domain (outside the CDR3, taken from reference TRBV18 and TRBJ1-1): NAGVMQNPRHLVRRRGQEARLRCSPMKGHSHVYWYRQLPEEGLKFMVYLQKENIIDESGMPKERFSAEFPKEGPSILRIQQVVRGDSAAYFCASSPPGQSEAFFGQGTRLTVV.

The V call is TRBV9, the J call TRBJ2-7; D remains unclear. CDR1 and CDR2 from the germline V gene are SGDLS and YYNGEE. V was cut by 0 bases and J by 6 bases, with 16 bases left in between. The CDR3 sequence is 15 residues long. CDR3 nucleotide sequence: TGTGCCAGCAGCGTAGACGTCTTGCCATCCAGCGAGCAGTACTTC. Its protein product is CASSVDVLPSSEQYF.

V is TRBV4-2 and J is TRBJ1-2; 9 positions agree with TRBD1. Germline CDR1 and CDR2: LGHNA and YNFKEQ. The CDR3 extends over 14 amino acids. With V trimmed by 5 bases and J by 8 bases, 9 bases remained unmatched. The CDR3 loop is CASSTGTGTEGYTF. The DNA for the CDR3 is TGTGCCAGCAGCACGGGGACAGGGACGGAAGGCTACACCTTC.

This chain links TRBV7-9 with TRBJ2-5, with 7 bases lining up with TRBD1. CDR1 and CDR2 (germline): SEHNR, FQNEAQ (reference sequence). This CDR3 region has 14 residues. J gave up 5 bases and V 1 base, and 4 bases lay outside the gene matches. CDR3 nucleotides: TGTGCCAGCAGCTTAGGACAGGGTTGGGAGACCCAGTACTTC. It is translated as CASSLGQGWETQYF. Combining the CDR3 with reference TRBV7-9 and TRBJ2-5 gives the whole variable domain DTGVSQNPRHKITKRGQNVTFRCDPISEHNRLYWYRQTLGQGPEFLTYFQNEAQLEKSRLLSDRFSAERPKGSFSTLEIQRTEQGDSAMYLCASSLGQGWETQYFGPGTRLLVL.

V is TRBV2 and J is TRBJ1-5; D is ambiguous. From germline, CDR1 is SNHLY and CDR2 FYNNEI. This CDR3 spans 14 amino acids. The V end lost 3 bases, the J end lost 0 bases, and 6 bases lay between the germline ends. The CDR3 spells CASSELHSNQPQHF. In nucleotides, the CDR3 is TGTGCCAGCAGTGAGTTACATAGCAATCAGCCCCAGCATTTT. Full variable domain (remainder filled in from reference TRBV2 and TRBJ1-5): EPEVTQTPSHQVTQMGQEVILRCVPISNHLYFYWYRQILGQKVEFLVSFYNNEISEKSEIFDDQFSVERPDGSNFTLKIRSTKLEDSAMYFCASSELHSNQPQHFGDGTRLSIL.

This sequence joins TRBV7-9 and TRBJ2-7, with 11 bases matching TRBD2. The CDR3 spans 15 residues. The V and J ends lost 3 bases and 4 bases, in that order; junction bases with no gene match: 5. From germline, CDR1 is SEHNR and CDR2 FQNEAQ (reference sequence). The CDR3 loop is CASSFAGTSGYEQYF. The DNA for the CDR3 is TGTGCCAGCAGCTTTGCCGGGACTAGCGGTTACGAGCAGTACTTC.

V and J are TRBV3-1 (or the pseudogene TRBV3-2) and TRBJ2-3, with TRBD2 matching over 9 bases. The CDR3 is 15 amino acids. The junction had 9 bases not matched to a gene; V was cut back by 7 bases and J by 4 bases. CDR1 is LGHDT and CDR2 is YNNKEL in the germline V gene (reference sequence). This chain's CDR3 is CASTYGLARPDTQYF. In DNA, the CDR3 is TGTGCCAGCACATACGGACTAGCGCGTCCAGATACGCAGTATTTT.

J is TRBJ1-5 and V is TRBV30, with D maybe TRBD1 (6 bases). The length of the CDR3 is 15 residues. In germline, CDR1 is GTSNPN, CDR2 SVGIG (reference sequence). Trimming took 3 bases from V and 0 from J, leaving 12 bases between them. The CDR3 sequence is CAWSPGTSSNQPQHF. The CDR3 bases are TGTGCCTGGAGCCCTGGGACATCTAGCAATCAGCCCCAGCATTTT. Full variable domain (rest looked up from reference TRBV30 and TRBJ1-5): SQTIHQWPATLVQPVGSPLSLECTVEGTSNPNLYWYRQAAGRGLQLLFYSVGIGQISSEVPQNLSASRPQDRQFILSSKKLLLSDSGFYLCAWSPGTSSNQPQHFGDGTRLSIL.

The chain combines TRBV2 with TRBJ2-1; D unresolved. The CDR3 contains 15 residues. Trimming shortened V by 6 bases and J by 0 bases, and 12 bases separated the two germline ends. Germline V gene lookup returns CDR1 SNHLY and CDR2 FYNNEI. CDR3 loop: CASRPTVSSYNEQFF. DNA of the CDR3: TGTGCCAGCAGGCCTACTGTTAGCTCCTACAATGAGCAGTTCTTC.

The V gene is TRBV6-5, the J gene TRBJ1-4; D possibly corresponds to TRBD1 (6 bases). Germline CDR1 is MNHEY and CDR2 is SVGAGI. The CDR3 has 14 residues. The V end was cut by 6 bases, the J end by 3 bases, with 11 bases between. The CDR3 DNA is TGTGCCAGCAGAGGGGGGCTTGCTAATGAAAAACTGTTTTTT. Translation gives CASRGGLANEKLFF.

This clone is deemed large. V is TRBV24-1 and J is TRBJ2-3; weak D call: TRBD2 (6 bases). The V and J ends lost 6 bases and 2 bases respectively, with 11 bases between them. CDR1 and CDR2 (germline): KGHDR, SFDVKD. The CDR3 runs to 14 residues. This chain's CDR3 is CATSPRGNTDTQYF. The CDR3 bases are TGTGCCACCAGTCCGCGGGGAAACACAGATACGCAGTATTTT.

The chain carries TRBV11-2 and TRBJ1-1; perhaps TRBD1 as D (5 bases). Germline V gene sequence: CDR1 SGHAT, CDR2 FQNNGV. The CDR3 consists of 15 residues. The V gene lost 3 bases and the J gene lost 5 bases, with 16 bases spanning the gap. In DNA, the CDR3 is TGTGCCAGCAGCTTGCTAGGGGATAGGGATACTGAAGCTTTCTTT. Amino acids: CASSLLGDRDTEAFF.